This T cell receptor beta chain was recorded in a study of CD8 T cells in Susac syndrome. Relapsing-remitting disease, either stable or active, was present in the treatment-naive patients who were the multiple sclerosis controls. An input of 0.5 to 1 ug of RNA was subjected to reverse transcription using random hexamers. TCR beta CDR3 was amplified by immunoSEQ multiplex PCR. This amplification extended across 54 Vbeta and 13 Jbeta segments. TCRdb re-called the immunoSEQ multiplex PCR reads through MiXCR, storing one row per CDR3 protein. The table shows about 150,000 distinct CDR3 sequences, with 94% occurring only once. This clonotype appeared a single time. Germline V gene lookup returns CDR1 SGDLS and CDR2 YYNGEE. V was pared by 3 bases and J by 4 bases, with 7 bases between. The CDR3 is 12 amino acids.

The genes are TRBV9 and TRBJ1-2; D not certain. The sequence came from a human donor with multiple sclerosis. Sequencing was performed on CD8+ T cells from PBMCs. The CDR3 DNA sequence: TGTGCCAGCAGCGACCGTACCTATGGCTACACCTTC. The encoded protein is CASSDRTYGYTF.